One sample yielded the 12 T cell receptor beta chains listed below, sequenced in a study of shared clonotypes between healthy human individuals (dated by TCRdb to 2020 to 2022). CD8 naive samples were CD45RO-negative cells positively selected for CCR7, giving a CD45RA+CCR7+ population that excluded TemRA cells. Libraries were made using the immunoSEQ multiplex PCR assay. The immuneACCESS repertoire file appears here via TCRdb, limited to in-frame rearrangements. These files lack a portion of the clones; in checked studies, under half of the deficit traces to unresolved V genes, and the cause of the others is not known. The sample table contains roughly 2.1 million clones; only one count was recorded for approximately 94% of them. The ten most abundant clones make up under 2% of the sample. The sequenced sample was naive CD8+ T cells from PBMCs. The meaning of the sample's cell subset or site label: CD45RA+CCR7+. The receptors stem from a man between 18 and 35 years old in good health. Some clones in this sample may be carry-over from other donors' samples.

The chain carries TRBV29-1 and TRBJ2-1, with D maybe TRBD2 (6 bases). Trimming cost V 4 bases and J 9 bases, with 19 bases left between them. The CDR3 runs to 14 residues. Germline assignment: CDR1 SQVTM and CDR2 ANQGSEA. In nucleotides, the CDR3 is TGCAGCGTTGTCCCGGGAGTGGTAGAGGGTGAGCAGTTCTTC. Translating it yields CSVVPGVVEGEQFF.

The chain combines TRBV25-1 with TRBJ1-2, with a weak D call TRBD1 (5 bases). This CDR3 comprises 15 residues. The V gene's germline CDR1 is MGHDK and CDR2 SYGVNS. Trimming removed 5 bases from V and 2 bases from J, with 15 bases in between. The CDR3 region is CASSPGRGLNYGYTF. CDR3 bases: TGTGCCAGCAGTCCGGGGCGAGGCCTGAACTATGGCTACACCTTC.

The V call is TRBV11-3, the J call TRBJ2-1; D uncertain. V was pared by 4 bases and J by 9 bases, with 13 bases between. The V gene's germline CDR1 is SGHNT and CDR2 YENEEA. The CDR3 length is 13 residues. CDR3 nucleotides: TGTGCCAGCAGCTCCAACACTGGCAGTGAGCAGTTCTTC. Translation: CASSSNTGSEQFF. The variable domain in full, with the rest retrieved from reference TRBV11-3 and TRBJ2-1, is EAGVVQSPRYKIIEKKQPVAFWCNPISGHNTLYWYLQNLGQGPELLIRYENEEAVDDSQLPKDRFSAERLKGVDSTLKIQPAELGDSAVYLCASSSNTGSEQFFGPGTRLTVL.

This chain connects TRBV27 to TRBJ2-7; weak D call: TRBD1 (5 bases). Trimming took 2 bases from V and 0 from J, leaving 17 bases between them. In germline, CDR1 is MNHEY, CDR2 SMNVEV (reference sequence). The CDR3 runs 17 residues. The CDR3 DNA is TGTGCCAGCAGTTTAGCGATGGGGCAGGGAAGCTCCTACGAGCAGTACTTC. Translation: CASSLAMGQGSSYEQYF.

V is TRBV2 and J is TRBJ2-2; 7 bases agree with TRBD1. The V gene end was trimmed by 6 bases and the J gene end by 4 bases; junction bases not matched to a gene: 8. CDR1 and CDR2 from the germline V gene are SNHLY and FYNNEI. This CDR3 has 15 amino acids. The CDR3 DNA follows: TGTGCCAGCAGAGTCTCGGGACAGCGCACCGGGGAGCTGTTTTTT. Its translation: CASRVSGQRTGELFF.

J is TRBJ2-5 and V is TRBV9; D is possibly TRBD2 (5 bases). Trimming removed 4 bases from V and 4 bases from J, with 14 bases in between. The CDR3 consists of 14 residues. Germline values: CDR1 SGDLS, CDR2 YYNGEE. CDR3: CASSPSGNPETQYF. CDR3 DNA sequence: TGTGCCAGCAGCCCCTCCGGGAACCCAGAGACCCAGTACTTC.

This sequence joins TRBV19 and TRBJ1-4; 7 bases agree with TRBD1. The V segment lost 3 bases and the J segment 7 bases; nucleotides outside the gene matches: 11. Germline CDR1 is LNHDA and CDR2 is SQIVND (reference sequence). This CDR3 has 16 amino acids. The CDR3 loop reads CASSMLPGTAFEKLFF. The CDR3 DNA reads as TGTGCCAGTAGTATGCTCCCGGGGACAGCCTTTGAAAAACTGTTTTTT.

This clone was counted once. Since no conserved phenylalanine or tryptophan closes the CDR3, a read error is the likely cause. The DNA is left out, because the CDR3 cannot be placed on it with certainty; the CDR3 is given as TCRdb lists it. This chain uses TRBV23-1 with TRBJ2-4; the table gives TRBD2 as D, unverified against the DNA. TRBV23-1 falls under the ORF class, with uncertain function. 8 amino acids form the CDR3, both terminal residues included. CDR3 loop: CASASEGL.

The chain links TRBV15 to TRBJ1-4, with TRBD1 as a possible D gene (6 bases). Germline CDR1 and CDR2: LNHNV and YYDKDF (reference sequence). The CDR3 loop spans 15 amino acids. The V end lost 0 bases, the J end lost 3 bases, and 8 bases lay between the germline ends. The CDR3 is CATSRDRGSNEKLFF. For the CDR3, the DNA is TGTGCCACCAGCAGAGACAGGGGTTCTAATGAAAAACTGTTTTTT.

The chain combines TRBV6-1 with TRBJ2-7, with D perhaps being TRBD1 or TRBD2 (7 bases each). V was cut by 3 bases and J by 6 bases, with 12 bases left in between. Germline V gene sequence: CDR1 MNHNS, CDR2 SASEGT. The CDR3 has 13 amino acids. This chain's CDR3 is CASSDRGGFEQYF. The CDR3 coding sequence is TGTGCCAGCAGTGACAGGGGGGGTTTCGAGCAGTACTTC.

This chain links TRBV7-9 with TRBJ2-1; tentatively, D is TRBD2 (6 bases). CDR1 SEHNR and CDR2 FQNEAQ come from the germline V gene (reference sequence). The CDR3 is made up of 14 amino acids. Trimming pared 5 bases from V and 5 bases from J, leaving 13 bases between. The CDR3 nucleotides read TGTGCCAGCAGCGCCTGGGACTTAAACAATGAGCAGTTCTTC. Protein: CASSAWDLNNEQFF.

About this clone itself: Other DNA variants within this sample encode the same CDR3. The rearrangement joins TRBV28 to TRBJ2-2, with a tentative D call TRBD2 (6 bases). Trimming left V 6 bases short and J 1 base short, with 9 bases between. The CDR3 is 14 amino acids. Germline V gives CDR1 MDHEN, CDR2 SYDVKM. The CDR3 DNA is TGTGCCAGCAGCCTTAGCGGGAACACCGGGGAGCTGTTTTTT. This encodes CASSLSGNTGELFF.